These 18 T cell receptor beta chains were sequenced from one sample in a study of somatic mutations in cytotoxic T cells in rheumatoid arthritis. Sequenced by immunoSEQ multiplex PCR; TCRdb stores in-frame clones only, minus some. The sample shows more than 15,000 clones, approximately 82% of them seen only once. Sequenced material: CD8+ T cells sorted from blood. All receptors come from an adult with rheumatoid arthritis.

The J gene is TRBJ2-7, the V gene TRBV2, with a tentative D call TRBD1 (6 bases). V was pared by 7 bases and J by 0 bases, with 16 bases between. The CDR3 is 15 amino acids. The germline gives CDR1 SNHLY, CDR2 FYNNEI. The CDR3 nucleotides are TGTGCCAGCACTGGACAGCCGGGGAGCTCCTACGAGCAGTACTTC. It specifies CASTGQPGSSYEQYF.

This clone was seen a few times. The chain combines TRBV7-9 with TRBJ2-2; 7 positions match TRBD1. The CDR3 loop spans 15 amino acids. V lost 5 bases to trimming and J lost 3 bases; unmatched junction nucleotides: 6. The germline CDR1 and CDR2 sequences are SEHNR and FQNEAQ (reference sequence). The chain's CDR3 is CASSPTGTDTGELFF. Here the CDR3 DNA reads TGTGCCAGCAGCCCCACCGGGACAGACACCGGGGAGCTGTTTTTT. Combining the CDR3 with reference TRBV7-9 and TRBJ2-2 gives the whole variable domain DTGVSQNPRHKITKRGQNVTFRCDPISEHNRLYWYRQTLGQGPEFLTYFQNEAQLEKSRLLSDRFSAERPKGSFSTLEIQRTEQGDSAMYLCASSPTGTDTGELFFGEGSRLTVL.

The V gene is TRBV27, the J gene TRBJ2-7; perhaps TRBD1 as D (6 bases). Germline V gene sequence: CDR1 MNHEY, CDR2 SMNVEV (reference sequence). This CDR3 is built from 14 residues. The V end was cut by 10 bases, the J end by 2 bases, with 18 bases between. The CDR3 loop reads CATALEAGAYEQYF. The CDR3 bases are TGTGCCACCGCCCTCGAGGCAGGGGCCTACGAGCAGTACTTC.

This clone was counted once. The chain combines TRBV30 with TRBJ2-3, with 11 bases matching TRBD2. With V trimmed by 1 base and J by 4 bases, 1 base remained unmatched. The germline V gene encodes CDR1 GTSNPN and CDR2 SVGIG (reference sequence). The CDR3 runs to 14 residues. CDR3 bases: TGTGCCTGGAGTGAGGGACTAGCGGCAGATACGCAGTATTTT. The encoded protein is CAWSEGLAADTQYF.

This chain uses TRBV29-1 with TRBJ1-1, with D uncertain. V gave up 3 bases and J gave up 3 bases, with 5 bases separating them. Germline V gene data show CDR1 as SQVTM and CDR2 as ANQGSEA. The CDR3 is 11 residues long. This chain's CDR3 is CSVERDTEAFF. As DNA, the CDR3 is TGCAGCGTTGAGAGGGACACTGAAGCTTTCTTT.

V and J are TRBV19 and TRBJ2-2; no clear D gene. V was trimmed by 3 bases and J by 0 bases, leaving 17 bases between them. The CDR3 sequence is 18 residues long. The germline CDR1 and CDR2 sequences are LNHDA and SQIVND (reference sequence). CDR3 protein: CASSIWTTARTNTGELFF. CDR3 coding DNA: TGTGCCAGTAGTATCTGGACGACGGCGAGAACGAACACCGGGGAGCTGTTTTTT.

This chain joins TRBV27 and TRBJ2-7, with 10 bases that match TRBD2. This CDR3 comprises 16 residues. Germline V gene lookup returns CDR1 MNHEY and CDR2 SMNVEV (reference sequence). The J segment lost 5 bases and the V segment lost 6 bases, leaving 13 bases of the junction unmatched. The CDR3 bases are TGTGCCAGCAGCTTGACTTCCGGGACTAGCGCCCACGAGCAGTACTTC. It yields the protein CASSLTSGTSAHEQYF.

The table lists this clone with a few counts. The chain is built from TRBV4-1 and TRBJ2-1, with a possible D match to TRBD1 (5 bases). The V and J ends lost 6 bases and 4 bases respectively, with 19 bases between them. Germline V gene data show CDR1 as MGHRA and CDR2 as YSYEKL. The CDR3 extends over 16 amino acids. This CDR3 is CASSPRGNSPYNEQFF. DNA for the CDR3: TGCGCCAGCAGTCCTAGGGGCAACTCGCCTTACAATGAGCAGTTCTTC.

This clone qualifies as medium-sized. The DNA for the CDR3 is TGTGCCAGTAGTATACACGGGGGCGGCTCCTACAATGAGCAGTTCTTC. This codes for CASSIHGGGSYNEQFF. The chain links TRBV19 to TRBJ2-1, with D tentatively TRBD1 or TRBD2 (6 bases each). This CDR3 is built from 16 residues. Between the trimmed V and J ends, which lost 2 bases and 0 bases, there was a span of 11 bases. CDR1 is LNHDA and CDR2 is SQIVND in the germline V gene (reference sequence).

V usage is TRBV5-1 and J usage is TRBJ1-6; weak D call: TRBD1 (5 bases). CDR1 is SGHRS and CDR2 is YFSETQ in the germline V gene. Trimming took 1 base from V and 4 from J, leaving 12 bases between them. The CDR3 is 16 residues long. CDR3 in amino acids: CASSLWGSEYNSPLHF. The CDR3 DNA reads TGCGCCAGCAGCTTGTGGGGGAGTGAATATAATTCACCCCTCCACTTT.

The V and J genes are TRBV9 and TRBJ2-2, with TRBD2 identical over 7 bases. The CDR3 extends over 15 amino acids. Germline CDR1 and CDR2: SGDLS and YYNGEE. The trim removed 0 bases at V and 6 bases at J, leaving 5 bases unmatched. The CDR3: CASSVVTGRSGELFF. The CDR3 coding sequence is TGTGCCAGCAGCGTAGTCACCGGGAGGTCCGGGGAGCTGTTTTTT.

The V gene is TRBV5-4, the J gene TRBJ1-3; D may be TRBD1 (5 bases). Trimming shortened V by 5 bases and J by 8 bases, and 20 bases separated the two germline ends. Germline V lookup: CDR1 SGHNT, CDR2 YYREEE (reference sequence). This CDR3 comprises 15 residues. The CDR3, as DNA: TGTGCCAGCAGGCCCGGGGCAGGGTTAGGCGACACCATATATTTT. Its translation: CASRPGAGLGDTIYF.

V and J are TRBV27 and TRBJ2-7, with unresolved D. Trimming removed 8 bases from V and 2 bases from J, with 4 bases in between. This CDR3 comprises 10 residues. The germline V gene has CDR1 MNHEY and CDR2 SMNVEV (reference sequence). The CDR3 nucleotides are TGTGCCAGCGGGCCCTACGAGCAGTACTTC. It is translated as CASGPYEQYF.

The chain carries TRBV25-1 and TRBJ2-7; 10 bases fit TRBD2. J was trimmed by 4 bases and V by 3 bases; bases with no gene match: 12. The germline V gene encodes CDR1 MGHDK and CDR2 SYGVNS. The CDR3 is 17 amino acids. CDR3 nucleotides: TGTGCCAGCAGTGAGAGACTAGCGGGCCAAACAGGATACGAGCAGTACTTC. As protein: CASSERLAGQTGYEQYF.

The gene calls are TRBV10-3 and TRBJ2-1, with D perhaps matching TRBD2 (7 bases). In germline, CDR1 is ENHRY, CDR2 SYGVKD. Between the trimmed V and J ends, which lost 4 bases and 2 bases, there was a span of 9 bases. The CDR3 totals 14 residues. CDR3: CAISVGGPYNEQFF. CDR3 DNA: TGTGCCATCAGTGTGGGGGGGCCCTACAATGAGCAGTTCTTC.

The chain has TRBV11-2 and TRBJ2-2; D is ambiguous. V lost 5 bases, J lost 2 bases, and 12 bases lay in between. Per germline, CDR1 SGHAT and CDR2 FQNNGV. The CDR3 runs to 15 residues. In DNA form, the CDR3 reads TGTGCCAGCAGCCTAACTACGGACAACACCGGGGAGCTGTTTTTT. Translated: CASSLTTDNTGELFF.

The chain's CDR3 is CASSSEVPVVRLFF. In DNA, the CDR3 is TGTGCCAGCAGCTCTGAAGTTCCGGTGGTAAGGCTGTTTTTT. The chain is built from TRBV11-1 and TRBJ2-2; D is unclear. V gave up 4 bases and J gave up 13 bases, with 19 bases separating them. The CDR3 spans 14 residues. CDR1 is SGHAT, CDR2 FQDESV, per germline (reference sequence).

This rearrangement joins TRBV27 to TRBJ2-1, with 9 bases matching TRBD1. V gave up 5 bases and J gave up 6 bases; unmatched junction bases: 8. Germline CDR1 and CDR2: MNHEY and SMNVEV (reference sequence). The CDR3 contains 15 residues. The CDR3 nucleotides are TGTGCCAGCAGTCCCCGACAGGGGGGGGGCAATGAGCAGTTCTTC. It codes for CASSPRQGGGNEQFF.